This TCR beta chain was sequenced in a study of cytotoxic CD8 clonotypes in ibrutinib-treated CLL. The wider study: Sequencing produced an average of around 260,000 productive templates and about 99,000 productive rearrangements per sample.

On this clone itself: Its antigen is unidentified.

J was trimmed by 0 bases and V by 4 bases; bases with no gene match: 8. This CDR3 is 17 amino acids long. The germline V gene encodes CDR1 SNHLY and CDR2 FYNNEI. Study-level points and caveats: Clonality increased at ibrutinib response and stayed stable in sustained remission. At progression, however, it fell back toward baseline. Baseline clonality was higher than in age-matched healthy donors and moved in step with circulating CD8+ T-cell counts.

Cryopreserved PBMCs supplied around 1.8 micrograms of genomic DNA for TCR beta libraries. Produced via immunoSEQ multiplex PCR; TCRdb's table is partial and in-frame only. The table has some 160,000 clones, more than 65% seen once. This TCR was recovered from a human donor with chronic lymphocytic leukemia. This rearrangement joins TRBV2 to TRBJ1-2; 10 bases map to TRBD1. The sample in question was PBMCs, obtained after 12 months of ibrutinib treatment. CDR3: CASSGDRGPSSNYGYTF. DNA of the CDR3: TGTGCCAGCAGTGGGGACAGGGGACCCTCTTCTAACTATGGCTACACCTTC.